This is a list of T cell receptor beta chains from one sample in a study of blood T cells in healthy people across ages. From the 5' RACE reads, TCRdb called clonotypes with MiXCR, one entry per CDR3 protein. The sample lists 870,000 or so distinct CDR3 sequences; around 30% were seen once. The sequencing sample was made of blood. The receptors shown here come from a woman over 75 in good health. CDR3s include the opening cysteine and the closing phenylalanine or tryptophan. Each record gives: CDR3 DNA, CDR3 protein, D gene, CDR3 length, V gene, J gene, clone size. D genes are given only for firm matches. A row's size may be missing; if present it is once, few, many or a size class.

cdr3_nt: TGTGCCAGCAGCGGAGGGGCCCTGAGCTCCTACGAGCAGTACTTC; cdr3_aa: CASSGGALSSYEQYF; d_call: -; cdr3_length: 15; v_call: TRBV7-2; j_call: TRBJ2-7; clone_size: many
cdr3_nt: TGCGCCAGCAGCTTAGGCGGGGGGAGAGAAGAGACCCAGTACTTC; cdr3_aa: CASSLGGGREETQYF; d_call: TRBD2; cdr3_length: 15; v_call: TRBV5-1; j_call: TRBJ2-5; clone_size: many
cdr3_nt: TGTGCCAGCAGCCAAGATCGAATGGCGATTGATGAAGCTTTCTTT; cdr3_aa: CASSQDRMAIDEAFF; d_call: -; cdr3_length: 15; v_call: TRBV14; j_call: TRBJ1-1; clone_size: -
cdr3_nt: TGCAGTGCTTCCAGGGGTTCCGTCACTGAAGCTTTCTTT; cdr3_aa: CSASRGSVTEAFF; d_call: -; cdr3_length: 13; v_call: TRBV20-1; j_call: TRBJ1-1; clone_size: -
cdr3_nt: TGCGCCAGCAGCTTCGACAGTTCGAACACCGGGGAGCTGTTTTTT; cdr3_aa: CASSFDSSNTGELFF; d_call: -; cdr3_length: 15; v_call: TRBV5-1; j_call: TRBJ2-2; clone_size: many
cdr3_nt: TGTGCCAGCAGCCCCAGTATCGTAGATGAGCAGTTCTTC; cdr3_aa: CASSPSIVDEQFF; d_call: -; cdr3_length: 13; v_call: TRBV9; j_call: TRBJ2-1; clone_size: few
cdr3_nt: TGCAGTGCTAGTAAGGGGGCCACAGATACGCAGTATTTT; cdr3_aa: CSASKGATDTQYF; d_call: TRBD1; cdr3_length: 13; v_call: TRBV20-1; j_call: TRBJ2-3; clone_size: many
cdr3_nt: TGCAGTGCCAGGACAGGGATGCGTGAGACCCAGTACTTC; cdr3_aa: CSARTGMRETQYF; d_call: TRBD1; cdr3_length: 13; v_call: TRBV20-1; j_call: TRBJ2-5; clone_size: many
cdr3_nt: TGCGCCAGCAGCTTGCCAGACTCTGGAAACACCATATATTTT; cdr3_aa: CASSLPDSGNTIYF; d_call: -; cdr3_length: 14; v_call: TRBV5-1; j_call: TRBJ1-3; clone_size: -
cdr3_nt: TGTGCCAGCAGTACCCGGGACACAATTACGGGCAATCAGCCCCAGCATTTT; cdr3_aa: CASSTRDTITGNQPQHF; d_call: -; cdr3_length: 17; v_call: TRBV6-1; j_call: TRBJ1-5; clone_size: -
cdr3_nt: TGTGCCAGCAGTCCGGCCAGGGAGGATACGCAGTATTTT; cdr3_aa: CASSPAREDTQYF; d_call: -; cdr3_length: 13; v_call: TRBV28; j_call: TRBJ2-3; clone_size: -
cdr3_nt: TGTGCCAGCAGCCAAGAACTCCTCGCCGGCCGCTACACCTTC; cdr3_aa: CASSQELLAGRYTF; d_call: -; cdr3_length: 14; v_call: TRBV3-1; j_call: TRBJ1-2; clone_size: few